This T cell receptor (beta chain) was identified during a study of shared clonotypes between healthy human individuals. Germline loops: CDR1 MDHEN, CDR2 SYDVKM. V was pared by 10 bases and J by 3 bases, with 15 bases between. The CDR3 runs 13 residues. None of the donors, who were healthy HIV-negative adults, had recently had acute infections or vaccinations. Roughly 90 million PBMCs served as the genomic DNA source for unsorted samples. The authors sequenced unsorted PBMC DNA on ten immunoSEQ deep assay plates. In the authors' methods: Filtering of immunoSEQ junctional sequences could not match full-length read filtering. The repertoire was sequenced with immunoSEQ multiplex PCR; TCRdb's copy has only in-frame clones and lacks some. Clonal size and the V and J genes are those of that table, whereas D and trimming came from the DNA. This table has fewer than 600,000 clones, more than 70% appearing once.

The clonotype was recovered from a woman between 40 and 50 years old in good health. Some clones in this sample may be carry-over from other donors' samples. V gene TRBV28 combines with J gene TRBJ1-1; a weak D match, TRBD1 (5 bases). The sequencing sample was made of PBMCs. The CDR3, as DNA: TGTGCCACCGGGGACCGGGGGGACACTGAAGCTTTCTTT. This encodes CATGDRGDTEAFF.